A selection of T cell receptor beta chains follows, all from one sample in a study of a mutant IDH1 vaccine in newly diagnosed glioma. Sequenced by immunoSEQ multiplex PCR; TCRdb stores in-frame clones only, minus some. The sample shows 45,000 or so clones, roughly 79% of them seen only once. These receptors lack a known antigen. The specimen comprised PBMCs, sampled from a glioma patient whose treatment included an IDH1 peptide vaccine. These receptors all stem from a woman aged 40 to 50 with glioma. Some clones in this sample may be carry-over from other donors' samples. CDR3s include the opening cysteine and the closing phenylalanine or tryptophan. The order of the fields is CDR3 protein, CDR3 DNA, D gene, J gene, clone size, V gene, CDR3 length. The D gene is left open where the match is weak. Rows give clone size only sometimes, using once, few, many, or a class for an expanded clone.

CDR3aa: CASSSGPTGELFF; CDR3nt: TGTGCCAGCAGCTCCGGTCCCACCGGGGAGCTGTTTTTT; d_gene: NA; j_gene: TRBJ2-2; abundance: NA; v_gene: TRBV11-3; len: 13
CDR3aa: CASRERDPNEKLFF; CDR3nt: TGTGCCAGCAGGGAACGGGACCCTAATGAAAAACTGTTTTTT; d_gene: NA; j_gene: TRBJ1-4; abundance: NA; v_gene: TRBV6-6; len: 14
CDR3aa: CASRRQGTIYEQYF; CDR3nt: TGTGCCAGCAGGCGACAGGGAACAATCTACGAGCAGTACTTC; d_gene: TRBD1; j_gene: TRBJ2-7; abundance: NA; v_gene: TRBV25-1; len: 14
CDR3aa: CASSPGTANTGELFF; CDR3nt: TGTGCCAGCAGCCCCGGGACCGCGAACACCGGGGAGCTGTTTTTT; d_gene: NA; j_gene: TRBJ2-2; abundance: NA; v_gene: TRBV7-2; len: 15
CDR3aa: CATQSSNQPQHF; CDR3nt: TGTGCCACCCAGAGTTCGAATCAGCCCCAGCATTTT; d_gene: NA; j_gene: TRBJ1-5; abundance: NA; v_gene: TRBV6-6; len: 12
CDR3aa: CAITAQGAYEQYF; CDR3nt: TGTGCCATCACGGCGCAGGGGGCATACGAGCAGTACTTC; d_gene: TRBD1; j_gene: TRBJ2-7; abundance: medium-sized; v_gene: TRBV28; len: 13
CDR3aa: CASSPDPGANVLTF; CDR3nt: TGCGCCAGCAGCCCAGACCCGGGGGCCAACGTCCTGACTTTC; d_gene: NA; j_gene: TRBJ2-6; abundance: NA; v_gene: TRBV5-1; len: 14
CDR3aa: CASSVDSGGANYGYTF; CDR3nt: TGTGCCAGCAGCGTAGATTCCGGGGGAGCTAACTATGGCTACACCTTC; d_gene: NA; j_gene: TRBJ1-2; abundance: NA; v_gene: TRBV9; len: 16
CDR3aa: CASSLGNSYNEQFF; CDR3nt: TGTGCCAGCAGCCTAGGTAACAGTTACAATGAGCAGTTCTTC; d_gene: NA; j_gene: TRBJ2-1; abundance: NA; v_gene: TRBV7-9; len: 14
CDR3aa: CASSYSGVNTEAFF; CDR3nt: TGTGCCAGCAGTTACTCTGGAGTAAACACTGAAGCTTTCTTT; d_gene: NA; j_gene: TRBJ1-1; abundance: NA; v_gene: TRBV6-5; len: 14
CDR3aa: CASSHGPGNTIYF; CDR3nt: TGTGCCAGTTCTCACGGTCCCGGAAACACCATATATTTT; d_gene: NA; j_gene: TRBJ1-3; abundance: NA; v_gene: TRBV7-9; len: 13
CDR3aa: CASSLGTYSYEQYF; CDR3nt: TGTGCCAGCAGCTTGGGGACTTACTCCTACGAGCAGTACTTC; d_gene: NA; j_gene: TRBJ2-7; abundance: NA; v_gene: TRBV5-8; len: 14
CDR3aa: CASSLGGPTPQHF; CDR3nt: TGTGCCAGCAGCTTAGGTGGGCCGACGCCCCAGCATTTT; d_gene: NA; j_gene: TRBJ1-5; abundance: once; v_gene: TRBV7-6; len: 13
CDR3aa: CASSLGLAGYNEQFF; CDR3nt: TGTGCCAGCAGCTTAGGACTAGCGGGCTACAATGAGCAGTTCTTC; d_gene: TRBD2; j_gene: TRBJ2-1; abundance: NA; v_gene: TRBV7-2; len: 15
CDR3aa: CASSLEEYYEQYF; CDR3nt: TGTGCCAGCAGCTTAGAAGAGTACTACGAGCAGTACTTC; d_gene: NA; j_gene: TRBJ2-7; abundance: NA; v_gene: TRBV7-9; len: 13
CDR3aa: CASRKPWGVSYEQYF; CDR3nt: TGTGCCAGCAGGAAACCGTGGGGGGTAAGCTACGAGCAGTACTTC; d_gene: NA; j_gene: TRBJ2-7; abundance: NA; v_gene: TRBV27; len: 15
CDR3aa: CASSLSQASGNTIYF; CDR3nt: TGTGCCAGCAGCTTATCGCAGGCCTCTGGAAACACCATATATTTT; d_gene: NA; j_gene: TRBJ1-3; abundance: few; v_gene: TRBV7-2; len: 15
CDR3aa: CASSLGSGHNEQFF; CDR3nt: TGTGCCAGCAGCTTAGGCTCGGGCCACAATGAGCAGTTCTTC; d_gene: NA; j_gene: TRBJ2-1; abundance: NA; v_gene: TRBV7-2; len: 14
CDR3aa: CASSLGTGLSNTEAFF; CDR3nt: TGTGCCAGCAGCTTAGGAACAGGATTATCGAACACTGAAGCTTTCTTT; d_gene: NA; j_gene: TRBJ1-1; abundance: once; v_gene: TRBV7-6; len: 16
CDR3aa: CSVGRAALFNEQFF; CDR3nt: TGCAGCGTTGGTCGTGCGGCTCTCTTCAATGAGCAGTTCTTC; d_gene: NA; j_gene: TRBJ2-1; abundance: NA; v_gene: TRBV29-1; len: 14
CDR3aa: CASSLNYEQYF; CDR3nt: TGTGCCAGCAGCTTGAATTACGAGCAGTACTTC; d_gene: NA; j_gene: TRBJ2-7; abundance: NA; v_gene: TRBV7-2; len: 11
CDR3aa: CASSPETGGNTEAFF; CDR3nt: TGTGCCAGCAGCCCAGAGACAGGGGGAAACACTGAAGCTTTCTTT; d_gene: TRBD1; j_gene: TRBJ1-1; abundance: NA; v_gene: TRBV5-4; len: 15
CDR3aa: CATSRVGGSGQLGNEQFF; CDR3nt: TGTGCCACCAGCAGAGTAGGCGGGAGCGGCCAGCTCGGCAATGAGCAGTTCTTC; d_gene: TRBD2; j_gene: TRBJ2-1; abundance: once; v_gene: TRBV15; len: 18
CDR3aa: CASSEPFTDTQYF; CDR3nt: TGTGCCAGCAGTGAACCTTTCACAGATACGCAGTATTTT; d_gene: NA; j_gene: TRBJ2-3; abundance: few; v_gene: TRBV2; len: 13
CDR3aa: CASSLAGEAFF; CDR3nt: TGTGCCAGCAGCTTGGCCGGGGAAGCTTTCTTT; d_gene: NA; j_gene: TRBJ1-1; abundance: few; v_gene: TRBV11-2; len: 11
CDR3aa: CASSWGASSGNTIYF; CDR3nt: TGTGCCAGCAGTTGGGGAGCAAGCTCTGGAAACACCATATATTTT; d_gene: NA; j_gene: TRBJ1-3; abundance: NA; v_gene: TRBV2; len: 15
CDR3aa: CASSLVPAFYEQYF; CDR3nt: TGTGCCAGCAGCTTAGTCCCAGCCTTCTACGAGCAGTACTTC; d_gene: NA; j_gene: TRBJ2-7; abundance: NA; v_gene: TRBV7-9; len: 14
CDR3aa: CASSKAGGDTEAFF; CDR3nt: TGTGCCAGTAGCAAAGCGGGGGGGGACACTGAAGCTTTCTTT; d_gene: NA; j_gene: TRBJ1-1; abundance: NA; v_gene: TRBV19; len: 14
CDR3aa: CASDQRRTGELFF; CDR3nt: TGTGCCAGCGACCAGAGACGGACCGGGGAGCTGTTTTTT; d_gene: NA; j_gene: TRBJ2-2; abundance: NA; v_gene: TRBV2; len: 13
CDR3aa: CASSPSAGPNYGYTF; CDR3nt: TGCGCCAGCAGCCCCAGCGCCGGGCCTAACTATGGCTACACCTTC; d_gene: NA; j_gene: TRBJ1-2; abundance: NA; v_gene: TRBV5-1; len: 15
CDR3aa: CASSYSGRDTEAFF; CDR3nt: TGTGCCAGCAGTTACTCAGGGCGAGACACTGAAGCTTTCTTT; d_gene: NA; j_gene: TRBJ1-1; abundance: NA; v_gene: TRBV6-6; len: 14
CDR3aa: CASSLGQGETDTQYF; CDR3nt: TGTGCCAGCAGCTTAGGACAGGGGGAGACAGATACGCAGTATTTT; d_gene: TRBD1; j_gene: TRBJ2-3; abundance: NA; v_gene: TRBV7-9; len: 15
CDR3aa: CSARGTGELFF; CDR3nt: TGCAGTGCTAGAGGGACCGGGGAGCTGTTTTTT; d_gene: NA; j_gene: TRBJ2-2; abundance: NA; v_gene: TRBV20-1; len: 11
CDR3aa: CASSLEGAGRASDTQYF; CDR3nt: TGCGCCAGCAGCTTGGAGGGAGCGGGGAGAGCCAGCGATACGCAGTATTTT; d_gene: TRBD2; j_gene: TRBJ2-3; abundance: NA; v_gene: TRBV5-1; len: 17
CDR3aa: CASSVEDRVNEKLFF; CDR3nt: TGTGCCAGCAGCGTAGAGGACAGGGTGAATGAAAAACTGTTTTTT; d_gene: TRBD1; j_gene: TRBJ1-4; abundance: few; v_gene: TRBV9; len: 15
CDR3aa: CASSVVGGAGANVLTF; CDR3nt: TGTGCCAGCAGCGTAGTCGGAGGGGCTGGGGCCAACGTCCTGACTTTC; d_gene: NA; j_gene: TRBJ2-6; abundance: NA; v_gene: TRBV9; len: 16
CDR3aa: CASSHSDRVTDTQYF; CDR3nt: TGCGCCAGCAGCCACAGCGACAGGGTCACAGATACGCAGTATTTT; d_gene: TRBD1; j_gene: TRBJ2-3; abundance: NA; v_gene: TRBV4-3; len: 15
CDR3aa: CASSRLAVSTDTQYF; CDR3nt: TGTGCCAGCAGTCGGCTAGCAGTATCCACAGATACGCAGTATTTT; d_gene: NA; j_gene: TRBJ2-3; abundance: NA; v_gene: TRBV6-5; len: 15
CDR3aa: CASSVGHGGNTIYF; CDR3nt: TGTGCCAGCAGCGTAGGCCATGGGGGAAACACCATATATTTT; d_gene: NA; j_gene: TRBJ1-3; abundance: few; v_gene: TRBV9; len: 14
CDR3aa: CASSRRGLDEKLFF; CDR3nt: TGTGCCAGCAGTCGCCGGGGTCTGGATGAAAAACTGTTTTTT; d_gene: NA; j_gene: TRBJ1-4; abundance: NA; v_gene: TRBV6-5; len: 14
CDR3aa: CASSKASEGEQFF; CDR3nt: TGTGCCAGCAGTAAGGCTAGCGAGGGTGAGCAGTTCTTC; d_gene: NA; j_gene: TRBJ2-1; abundance: NA; v_gene: TRBV27; len: 13
CDR3aa: CASRQGYTQYF; CDR3nt: TGTGCCAGTCGACAGGGGTATACGCAGTATTTT; d_gene: TRBD1; j_gene: TRBJ2-3; abundance: NA; v_gene: TRBV27; len: 11
CDR3aa: CASSQERISQETQYF; CDR3nt: TGCGCCAGCAGCCAAGAGCGGATATCCCAAGAGACCCAGTACTTC; d_gene: NA; j_gene: TRBJ2-5; abundance: NA; v_gene: TRBV4-3; len: 15
CDR3aa: CASSSTANTGELFF; CDR3nt: TGTGCCAGCAGCTCGACTGCGAACACCGGGGAGCTGTTTTTT; d_gene: NA; j_gene: TRBJ2-2; abundance: NA; v_gene: TRBV4-2; len: 14
CDR3aa: CASSPGGRLNYGYTF; CDR3nt: TGTGCCAGCAGCCCGGGGGGGCGACTGAACTATGGCTACACCTTC; d_gene: NA; j_gene: TRBJ1-2; abundance: once; v_gene: TRBV7-2; len: 15
CDR3aa: CASGYVSAGFDEQYF; CDR3nt: TGTGCCAGCGGCTATGTCAGTGCAGGGTTTGACGAGCAGTACTTC; d_gene: NA; j_gene: TRBJ2-7; abundance: NA; v_gene: TRBV28; len: 15
CDR3aa: CASSPQGAANEKLFF; CDR3nt: TGTGCCAGCAGTCCCCAGGGGGCGGCTAATGAAAAACTGTTTTTT; d_gene: TRBD1; j_gene: TRBJ1-4; abundance: NA; v_gene: TRBV27; len: 15
CDR3aa: CASSQVQGYGYTF; CDR3nt: TGCGCCAGCAGCCAGGTACAGGGCTATGGCTACACCTTC; d_gene: NA; j_gene: TRBJ1-2; abundance: NA; v_gene: TRBV4-1; len: 13
CDR3aa: CSARQGTEAFF; CDR3nt: TGCAGTGCTCGACAGGGCACTGAAGCTTTCTTT; d_gene: TRBD1; j_gene: TRBJ1-1; abundance: NA; v_gene: TRBV20-1; len: 11
CDR3aa: CASPLPGQGGTEAFF; CDR3nt: TGTGCCAGCCCCCTTCCGGGACAGGGTGGCACTGAAGCTTTCTTT; d_gene: TRBD1; j_gene: TRBJ1-1; abundance: few; v_gene: TRBV2; len: 15